This T cell receptor beta chain was retrieved from a study of cytomegalovirus exposure and HLA in healthy donors. Notes on this clone: Its antigen is undetermined.

General observations from the study: CMV serostatus was the only recorded immune exposure for donors. A link between a missense DCLRE1C variant and TCR beta V- and J-gene trimming emerged from a later analysis. Through in vitro validation, a few CMV-associated chains were shown to be specific for CMV antigens.

The V end was cut by 4 bases, the J end by 6 bases, with 20 bases between. CDR3 length: 16 residues. Germline assignment: CDR1 SGHNT and CDR2 YYREEE (reference sequence). Both 60 Vbeta primers and 13 Jbeta primers went into the PCR. Using immunoSEQ multiplex PCR, the repertoire was profiled, and TCRdb retains in-frame clones only, with some absent. The sample consists of about 140,000 clones, approximately 88% of them appearing once. The donors were healthy bone marrow donors. The V and J genes are TRBV5-4 and TRBJ2-1; D perhaps matches TRBD1 (6 bases). This sequence was found in a woman aged 40 to 49 in good health and CMV-seronegative. The sequencing sample was made of PBMCs. In DNA form, the CDR3 reads TGTGCCAGCAGCGCCGCCCGGGACACCAAGGGCAATGAGCAGTTCTTC. Translation gives CASSAARDTKGNEQFF.